Below are 17 T cell receptor beta chains sequenced from a single sample in a study of regulatory T cells in long-lasting Graves disease. The time point here: newly diagnosed GD, antithyroid drugs for less than 3 months. Making the TCR library involved RNA that had been extracted from PBMCs. To make TCR beta libraries, researchers used iRepertoire HTBI primers and Arm-PCR of CDR3 regions. One entry per CDR3 protein, called by TCRdb with MiXCR from the multiplex PCR reads. The sample has approximately 470,000 distinct CDR3 sequences, 15% to 20% seen once. A further study also used this sample, focusing on T cells in Graves' hyperthyroidism and ophthalmopathy.

Sequenced here: peripheral blood mononuclear cells (PBMCs), sampled at new diagnosis, from a patient treated with antithyroid drugs. These receptors all come from a man aged 40-49 years with Graves disease.

This clonotype was counted many times. This chain joins TRBV3-1 and TRBJ1-2; no reliable D call. The CDR3 contains 12 residues. Between the trimmed V and J ends, which lost 0 bases and 4 bases, there was a span of 3 bases. Germline CDR1 reads LGHDT; CDR2 reads YNNKEL (reference sequence). In nucleotides, the CDR3 is TGTGCCAGCAGCCAAGAGGGCTATGGCTACACCTTC. This encodes CASSQEGYGYTF.

This clonotype was seen ten or more times. The genes are TRBV28 and TRBJ1-5, with TRBD1 as a possible D gene (5 bases). The germline gives CDR1 MDHEN, CDR2 SYDVKM. The CDR3 is 12 amino acids. V lost 5 bases to trimming and J lost 7 bases, with 9 bases between them. CDR3 amino acids: CASSEGAQPQHF. The CDR3 region has the DNA TGTGCCAGCAGTGAAGGGGCCCAGCCCCAGCATTTT.

CDR3 nucleotides: TGCGCCAGCAGCTTGGGGGGGACAGCCTCTGGAAACACCATATATTTT. Amino acid sequence: CASSLGGTASGNTIYF. J is TRBJ1-3 and V is TRBV5-1, with 7 nucleotides matching TRBD1. CDR3 length: 16 amino acids. Trimming removed 0 bases from V and 0 bases from J; junction bases left unmatched: 3. Germline V CDR1 and CDR2: SGHRS, YFSETQ.

The chain couples TRBV20-1 to TRBJ2-7, with D perhaps matching TRBD2 (6 bases). The V end was cut by 3 bases, the J end by 2 bases, with 17 bases between. The CDR3 has 15 residues. Germline loops: CDR1 DFQATT, CDR2 SNEGSKA (reference sequence). CDR3 nucleotide sequence: TGCAGTGCTAGTAAGGCGGAGGGCGACACCTACGAGCAGTACTTC. Translating it yields CSASKAEGDTYEQYF.

This clonotype was seen many times. The chain links TRBV5-1 to TRBJ2-3, with D possibly matching TRBD1 (6 bases). V was clipped by 5 bases and J by 2 bases, with 12 bases between them. Germline V gene data show CDR1 as SGHRS and CDR2 as YFSETQ. This CDR3 contains 14 residues. DNA for the CDR3: TGCGCCAGCAGTCCTAGACAGGACACAGATACGCAGTATTTT. Its protein is CASSPRQDTDTQYF.

This clonotype was detected many times. The chain has TRBV12-3 or TRBV12-4 and TRBJ1-3; D might be TRBD1 (5 bases). V lost 6 bases to trimming and J lost 8 bases, with 17 bases between them. The CDR3 is made up of 14 amino acids. This CDR3 reads CASSLGTDPDTIYF. For the CDR3, the DNA is TGTGCCAGCAGCCTCGGGACGGATCCTGACACCATATATTTT.

In its sample, this clonotype was seen many times. This chain links TRBV2 with TRBJ2-7; possible D gene TRBD1, 5 bases. From germline, CDR1 is SNHLY and CDR2 FYNNEI. Trimming stripped 8 bases from V and 0 bases from J, with 8 bases between. The CDR3 has 12 amino acids. In DNA, the CDR3 is TGTGCCAGCGGTGGGGCCTCCTACGAGCAGTACTTC. Translating it yields CASGGASYEQYF. Together with reference TRBV2 and TRBJ2-7, the CDR3 gives the full variable domain: EPEVTQTPSHQVTQMGQEVILRCVPISNHLYFYWYRQILGQKVEFLVSFYNNEISEKSEIFDDQFSVERPDGSNFTLKIRSTKLEDSAMYFCASGGASYEQYFGPGTRLTVT.

The gene calls are TRBV24-1 and TRBJ2-3; the D is unclear. The CDR3 has 12 amino acids. Trimming pared 1 base from V and 7 bases from J, leaving 5 bases between. Per the germline V gene, CDR1 is KGHDR and CDR2 is SFDVKD. CDR3 bases: TGTGCCACCAGTGATTTAGTCTATACGCAGTATTTT. Translated, it gives CATSDLVYTQYF.

This clonotype was recorded many times. V gene TRBV20-1 combines with J gene TRBJ2-3; D may be TRBD2 (6 bases). V lost 3 bases to trimming and J lost 0 bases, with 7 bases between them. CDR3 length: 13 residues. Germline CDR1 is DFQATT and CDR2 is SNEGSKA (reference sequence). In nucleotides, the CDR3 is TGCAGTGCTAGCGGGACTAGCACAGATACGCAGTATTTT. Encoded protein: CSASGTSTDTQYF.

Ten or more counts support this clonotype. The J gene is TRBJ2-1, the V gene TRBV24-1, with 8 positions matching TRBD1. J was trimmed by 8 bases and V by 2 bases; bases with no gene match: 13. CDR1 and CDR2 from the germline V gene are KGHDR and SFDVKD. The CDR3 runs 17 residues. The CDR3 coding sequence is TGTGCCACCAGTGATTCTTTTTTACAGGGGGATTTGGATGAGCAGTTCTTC. Translated: CATSDSFLQGDLDEQFF.

The sample holds many counts of this clonotype. This chain connects TRBV28 to TRBJ2-5, with D perhaps TRBD2 (6 bases). This CDR3 region has 15 residues. V dropped 3 bases and J dropped 4 bases, with 15 bases sitting between them. Germline V lookup: CDR1 MDHEN, CDR2 SYDVKM. CDR3: CASSLGGTPVETQYF. CDR3 sequence (DNA): TGTGCCAGCAGTTTGGGGGGTACTCCAGTAGAGACCCAGTACTTC. The complete variable domain, with remaining parts taken from reference TRBV28 and TRBJ2-5, reads DVKVTQSSRYLVKRTGEKVFLECVQDMDHENMFWYRQDPGLGLRLIYFSYDVKMKEKGDIPEGYSVSREKKERFSLILESASTNQTSMYLCASSLGGTPVETQYFGPGTRLLVL.

This sequence joins TRBV6-2 or TRBV6-3 and TRBJ2-7; TRBD2 agrees at 14 bases. Germline V gene data show CDR1 as MNHEY and CDR2 as SVGEGT. The CDR3 totals 16 residues. The junction had 9 bases not matched to a gene; V was cut back by 7 bases and J by 4 bases. The CDR3 DNA follows: TGTGCCAGCACTCCAGGGACTAGCGGGAGCTATTACGAGCAGTACTTC. Its protein is CASTPGTSGSYYEQYF.

This clonotype has more than one count but fewer than ten. The rearrangement links TRBV5-1 to TRBJ2-7, with 10 bases aligning to TRBD1. Looked up from germline, CDR1 is SGHRS and CDR2 is YFSETQ. CDR3 length equals 11 residues. V lost 4 bases and J lost 13; bases outside the gene matches: 5. The CDR3 protein is CASSPGTGAYF. The CDR3 bases are TGCGCCAGCAGCCCCGGGACAGGGGCCTACTTC. The whole variable domain, filled in from reference TRBV5-1 and TRBJ2-7, reads KAGVTQTPRYLIKTRGQQVTLSCSPISGHRSVSWYQQTPGQGLQFLFEYFSETQRNKGNFPGRFSGRQFSNSRSEMNVSTLELGDSALYLCASSPGTGAYFGPGTRLTVT.

This clonotype was observed many times. This rearrangement joins TRBV5-1 to TRBJ2-5, with TRBD1 identical over 9 bases. With 7 bases clipped from V and 5 bases from J, the junction kept 12 bases outside the gene matches. The germline V gene encodes CDR1 SGHRS and CDR2 YFSETQ. This CDR3 spans 15 amino acids. The DNA of the CDR3 is TGCGCCAGCGAACATCCGGGACAGGGAACGGAGACCCAGTACTTC. Translating it yields CASEHPGQGTETQYF.

This rearrangement joins TRBV14 to TRBJ2-1; TRBD2 matches at 9 bases. The CDR3 contains 16 residues. From germline, CDR1 is SGHDN and CDR2 FVKESK. Germline trimming cut 2 bases from V and 7 bases from J; bases unmatched to any gene: 9. CDR3 amino acids: CASSQNSGRMPNEQFF. CDR3 coding DNA: TGTGCCAGCAGCCAAAATAGCGGGAGAATGCCAAATGAGCAGTTCTTC.

At least ten counts were recorded for this clonotype. The chain joins TRBV20-1 to TRBJ2-1; unclear D gene. This CDR3 has 12 amino acids. The germline V gene encodes CDR1 DFQATT and CDR2 SNEGSKA (reference sequence). V shed 5 bases and J shed 5 bases, with 10 bases lying between them. CDR3 sequence reads: CSALRVNNEQFF. The DNA of the CDR3 is TGCAGTGCTCTCCGCGTCAACAATGAGCAGTTCTTC.

This clonotype was picked up a small number of times. The genes are TRBV19 and TRBJ2-1, with D possibly being TRBD1 or TRBD2 (5 bases each). There are 13 residues in the CDR3. CDR1 is LNHDA and CDR2 is SQIVND in the germline V gene (reference sequence). Between the trimmed V and J ends, which lost 6 bases and 7 bases, there was a span of 13 bases. CDR3 nucleotides: TGTGCCAGTAGAGCGGACACGGGTAATGAGCAGTTCTTC. Translation: CASRADTGNEQFF.